The T cell receptor beta chain under discussion was sequenced for a study of blood T cell repertoires in COVID-19. Whole-study context: T cells, B-cell-depleted T cells, or PBMCs provided the cDNA or gDNA that served as material.

The length of the CDR3 is 14 residues. Germline CDR1 and CDR2: SGHNT and YENEEA. Trimming shortened V by 1 base and J by 13 bases, and 14 bases separated the two germline ends. Per the original data handling: Reference gene primer amplification yielded estimated nucleated cell counts. The assay was immunoSEQ multiplex PCR, and TCRdb's table has in-frame clones only and misses some. V and J calls and clone size are those listed in that table; D and trimming were worked out from the DNA. Of about 160,000 clones in the sample, over 65% were seen once. The sample holds a few counts of this clone. Ages ranged from roughly 18 to 100 years, with residence in some 25 US areas.

Material: PBMCs or T cells enriched from blood (not recorded which). The sequence derives from a woman between 50 and 59 years old who had recovered from COVID-19. V is TRBV11-3 and J is TRBJ1-6; D is undetermined. CDR3 coding DNA: TGTGCCAGCAGCTTAGCGGGATCGGCTTCGCCCCTCCACTTT. Protein: CASSLAGSASPLHF.